This T cell receptor (beta chain) was sequenced in a study of blood T cell repertoires in COVID-19. Study summary: Acute-phase and convalescent COVID-19 samples originated in the United States, Italy and Spain. PBMCs, B-cell-depleted T cells, or T cells were the source of the cDNA or gDNA that made up the material.

Trimming took off 0 bases at V and 3 bases at J, with 8 bases between the two ends. Germline-derived CDR1 and CDR2 are LGHDT and YNNKEL (reference sequence). This CDR3 is built from 14 residues. Enrollment of patients from Seattle took place during active infection, with longitudinal follow-up. In the authors' workflow: Amplifying reference gene primers gave estimates of nucleated cell counts. The assay was immunoSEQ multiplex PCR, and TCRdb's table has in-frame clones only and misses some. That table furnishes V, J and clone size, whereas the DNA furnished D and trimming. The data hold some 250,000 clones, with 85% to 90% observed a single time.

This clonotype originated in a woman aged 25 to 39 with COVID-19, enrolled during active disease. Sequenced input: peripheral blood. J is TRBJ1-2 and V is TRBV3-1 (or the pseudogene TRBV3-2); D ambiguous. CDR3 amino acids: CASSQDYGDYGYTF. CDR3 DNA: TGTGCCAGCAGCCAAGATTACGGGGACTATGGCTACACCTTC.